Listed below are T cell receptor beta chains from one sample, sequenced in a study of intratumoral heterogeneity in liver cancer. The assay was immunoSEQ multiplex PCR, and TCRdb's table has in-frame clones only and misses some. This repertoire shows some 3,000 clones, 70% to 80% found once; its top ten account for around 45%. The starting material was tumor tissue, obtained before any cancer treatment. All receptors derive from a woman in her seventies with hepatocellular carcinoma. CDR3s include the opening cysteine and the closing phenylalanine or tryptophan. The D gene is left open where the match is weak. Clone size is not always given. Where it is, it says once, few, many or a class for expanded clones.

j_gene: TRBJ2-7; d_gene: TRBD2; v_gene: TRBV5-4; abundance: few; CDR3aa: CASSLGRAGEGYEQYF; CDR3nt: TGTGCCAGCAGCTTGGGAAGGGCGGGAGAAGGCTACGAGCAGTACTTC
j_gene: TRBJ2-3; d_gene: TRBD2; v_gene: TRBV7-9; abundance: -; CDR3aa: CASSPRTSGMRTQYF; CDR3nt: TGTGCCAGCAGTCCGAGGACTAGCGGGATGCGTACGCAGTATTTT
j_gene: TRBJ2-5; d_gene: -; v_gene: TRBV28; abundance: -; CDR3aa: CASSPRLAQGETQYF; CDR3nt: TGTGCCAGCAGCCCCCGACTAGCACAGGGGGAGACCCAGTACTTC
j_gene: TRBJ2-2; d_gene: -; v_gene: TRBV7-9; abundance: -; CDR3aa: CASSLEKNTGELFF; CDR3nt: TGTGCCAGCAGCTTGGAAAAGAACACCGGGGAGCTGTTTTTT
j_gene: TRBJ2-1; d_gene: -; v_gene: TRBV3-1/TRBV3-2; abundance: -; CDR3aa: CASSIKKTSRTYNEQFF; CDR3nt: TGTGCCAGCAGCATTAAAAAAACTAGCAGAACCTACAATGAGCAGTTCTTC
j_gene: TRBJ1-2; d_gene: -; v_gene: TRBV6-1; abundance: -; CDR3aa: CASSDGVLGYTF; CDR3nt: TGTGCCAGCAGTGATGGGGTCCTGGGCTACACCTTC
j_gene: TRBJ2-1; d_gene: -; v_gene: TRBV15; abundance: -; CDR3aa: CATSRGGAVGERNEQFF; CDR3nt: TGTGCCACCAGCAGAGGTGGGGCCGTCGGGGAACGCAATGAGCAGTTCTTC
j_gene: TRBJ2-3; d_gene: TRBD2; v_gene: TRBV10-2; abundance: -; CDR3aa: CASSRTSGSSEKIDTQYF; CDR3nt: TGCGCCAGCAGTAGGACTAGCGGGTCCTCCGAGAAAATAGATACGCAGTATTTT
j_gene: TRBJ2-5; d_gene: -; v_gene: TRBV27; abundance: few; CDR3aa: CASSLGETQYF; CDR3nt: TGTGCCAGCAGTTTAGGGGAGACCCAGTACTTC
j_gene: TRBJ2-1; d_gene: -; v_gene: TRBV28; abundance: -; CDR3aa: CASRPRGGRDSYNEQFF; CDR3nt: TGTGCCAGCAGACCCAGGGGAGGTCGGGACTCCTACAATGAGCAGTTCTTC
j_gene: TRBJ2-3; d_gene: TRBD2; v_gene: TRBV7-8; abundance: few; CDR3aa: CASSRGTMGSTDTQYF; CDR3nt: TGTGCCAGCAGCCGTGGGACTATGGGTAGCACAGATACGCAGTATTTT
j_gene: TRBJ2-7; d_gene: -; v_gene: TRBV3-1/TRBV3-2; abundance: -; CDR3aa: CASSQGWEQYF; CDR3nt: TGTGCCAGCAGCCAAGGGTGGGAGCAGTACTTC
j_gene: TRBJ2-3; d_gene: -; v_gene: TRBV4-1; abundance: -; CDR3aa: CASSQDWPTDTQYF; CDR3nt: TGCGCCAGCAGCCAAGATTGGCCCACAGATACGCAGTATTTT
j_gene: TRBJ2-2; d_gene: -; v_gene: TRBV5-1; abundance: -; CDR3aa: CASSLGTGKTGELFF; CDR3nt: TGCGCCAGCAGCTTGGGAACAGGGAAGACCGGGGAGCTGTTTTTT
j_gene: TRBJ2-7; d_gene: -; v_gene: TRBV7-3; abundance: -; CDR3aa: CASSSSGGPNYEQYF; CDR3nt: TGTGCCAGCAGCTCCTCGGGGGGCCCAAACTACGAGCAGTACTTC
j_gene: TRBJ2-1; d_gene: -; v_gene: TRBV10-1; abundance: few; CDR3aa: CASSPRQVGEQFF; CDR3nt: TGCGCCAGCAGTCCCAGACAGGTTGGGGAGCAGTTCTTC
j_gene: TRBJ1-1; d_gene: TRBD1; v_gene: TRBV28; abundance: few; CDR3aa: CASNRDSTNTEAFF; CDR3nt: TGTGCCAGCAACCGGGACAGTACGAACACTGAAGCTTTCTTT
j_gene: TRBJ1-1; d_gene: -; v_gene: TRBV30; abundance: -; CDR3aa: CAWSVGLEVNTEAFF; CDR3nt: TGTGCCTGGAGTGTAGGTTTAGAAGTGAACACTGAAGCTTTCTTT
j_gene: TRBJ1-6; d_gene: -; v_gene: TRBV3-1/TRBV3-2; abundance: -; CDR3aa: CASSQDIGASPLHF; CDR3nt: TGTGCCAGCAGCCAAGATATCGGGGCCTCACCCCTCCACTTT
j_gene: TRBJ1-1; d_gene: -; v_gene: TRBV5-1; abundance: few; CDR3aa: CASSSTPSSMNTEAFF; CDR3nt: TGCGCCAGCAGCAGTACCCCGTCAAGCATGAACACTGAAGCTTTCTTT
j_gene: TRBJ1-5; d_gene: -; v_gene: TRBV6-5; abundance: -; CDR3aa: CASTLTQYSNQPQHF; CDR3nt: TGTGCCAGCACTTTGACGCAGTATAGCAATCAGCCCCAGCATTTT
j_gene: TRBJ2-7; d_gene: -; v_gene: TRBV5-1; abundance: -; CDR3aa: CASSLDPGPYEQYF; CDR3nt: TGCGCCAGCAGCTTGGACCCAGGACCCTACGAGCAGTACTTC
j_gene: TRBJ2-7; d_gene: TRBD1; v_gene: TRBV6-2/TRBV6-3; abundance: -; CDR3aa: CASRYPGTGGHEQYF; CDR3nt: TGTGCCAGCAGATACCCCGGGACAGGGGGCCACGAGCAGTACTTC
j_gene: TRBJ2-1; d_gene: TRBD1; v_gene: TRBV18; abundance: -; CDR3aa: CASSNLGTGEGNEQFF; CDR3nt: TGTGCCAGCTCAAATCTCGGGACAGGGGAGGGAAATGAGCAGTTCTTC